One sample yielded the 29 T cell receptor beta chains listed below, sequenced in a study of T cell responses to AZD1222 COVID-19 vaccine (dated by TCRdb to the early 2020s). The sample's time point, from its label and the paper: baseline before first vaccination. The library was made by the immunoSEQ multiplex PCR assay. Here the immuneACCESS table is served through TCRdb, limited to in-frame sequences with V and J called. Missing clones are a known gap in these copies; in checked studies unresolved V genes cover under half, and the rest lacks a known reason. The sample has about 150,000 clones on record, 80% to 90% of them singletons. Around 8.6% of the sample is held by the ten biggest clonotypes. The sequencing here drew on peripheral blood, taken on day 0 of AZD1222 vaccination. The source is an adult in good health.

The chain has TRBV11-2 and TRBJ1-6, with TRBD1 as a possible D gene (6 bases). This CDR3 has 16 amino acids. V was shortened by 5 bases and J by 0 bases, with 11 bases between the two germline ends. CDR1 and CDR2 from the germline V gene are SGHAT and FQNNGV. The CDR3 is CASSIRDTSYNSPLHF. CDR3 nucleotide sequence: TGTGCCAGCAGCATCCGGGACACCTCCTATAATTCACCCCTCCACTTT.

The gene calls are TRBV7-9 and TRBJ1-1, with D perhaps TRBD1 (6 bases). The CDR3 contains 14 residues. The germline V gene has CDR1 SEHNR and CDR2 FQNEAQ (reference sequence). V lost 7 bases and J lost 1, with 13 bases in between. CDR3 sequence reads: CASTPQGANTEAFF. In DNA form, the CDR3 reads TGTGCCAGCACCCCACAGGGAGCGAACACTGAAGCTTTCTTT.

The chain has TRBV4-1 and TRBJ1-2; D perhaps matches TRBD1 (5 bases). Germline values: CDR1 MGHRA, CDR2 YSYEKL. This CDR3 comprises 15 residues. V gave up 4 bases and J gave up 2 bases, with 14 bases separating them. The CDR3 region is CASSPSRGGNYGYTF. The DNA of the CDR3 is TGCGCCAGCAGCCCCTCAAGGGGAGGGAACTATGGCTACACCTTC.

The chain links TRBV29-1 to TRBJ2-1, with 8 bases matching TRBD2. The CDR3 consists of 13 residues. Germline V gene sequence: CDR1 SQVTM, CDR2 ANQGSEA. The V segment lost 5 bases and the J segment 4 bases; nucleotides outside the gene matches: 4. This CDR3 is CSVRGGLYNEQFF. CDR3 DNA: TGCAGCGTTCGCGGGGGGCTGTACAATGAGCAGTTCTTC.

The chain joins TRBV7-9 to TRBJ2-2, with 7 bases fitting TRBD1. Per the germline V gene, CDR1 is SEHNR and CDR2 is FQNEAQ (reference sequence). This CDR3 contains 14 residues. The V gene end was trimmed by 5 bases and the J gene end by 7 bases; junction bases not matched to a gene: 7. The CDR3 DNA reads TGTGCCAGCAGCCGCAGGGGGTCTGGCGGGGAGCTGTTTTTT. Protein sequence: CASSRRGSGGELFF.

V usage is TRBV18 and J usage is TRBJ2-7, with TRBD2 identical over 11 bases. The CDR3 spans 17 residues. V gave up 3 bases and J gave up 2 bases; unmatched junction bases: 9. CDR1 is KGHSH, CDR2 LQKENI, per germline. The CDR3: CASSPSTGTSGAYEQYF. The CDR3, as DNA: TGTGCCAGCTCACCTTCGACGGGGACTAGCGGAGCCTACGAGCAGTACTTC.

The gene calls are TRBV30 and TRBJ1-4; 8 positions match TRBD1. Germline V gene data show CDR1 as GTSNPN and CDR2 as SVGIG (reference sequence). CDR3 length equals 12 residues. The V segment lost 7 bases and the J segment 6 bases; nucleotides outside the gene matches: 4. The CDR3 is CASDREDEKLFF. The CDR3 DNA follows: TGTGCCTCGGACAGGGAAGATGAAAAACTGTTTTTT.

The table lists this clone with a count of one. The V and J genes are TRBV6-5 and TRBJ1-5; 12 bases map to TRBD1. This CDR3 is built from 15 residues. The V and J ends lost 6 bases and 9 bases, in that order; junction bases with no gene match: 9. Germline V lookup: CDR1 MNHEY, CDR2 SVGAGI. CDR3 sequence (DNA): TGTGCCAGCAGCCCGGGACAGGGGGCCGCCATGCCCCAGCATTTT. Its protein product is CASSPGQGAAMPQHF.

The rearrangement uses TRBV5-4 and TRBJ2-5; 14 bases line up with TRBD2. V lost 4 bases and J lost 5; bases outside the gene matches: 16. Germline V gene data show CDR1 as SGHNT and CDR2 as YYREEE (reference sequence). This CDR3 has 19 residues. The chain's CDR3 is CASSPWGTSGRKAPETQYF. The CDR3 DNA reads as TGTGCCAGCAGCCCATGGGGGACTAGCGGGAGAAAGGCCCCCGAGACCCAGTACTTC.

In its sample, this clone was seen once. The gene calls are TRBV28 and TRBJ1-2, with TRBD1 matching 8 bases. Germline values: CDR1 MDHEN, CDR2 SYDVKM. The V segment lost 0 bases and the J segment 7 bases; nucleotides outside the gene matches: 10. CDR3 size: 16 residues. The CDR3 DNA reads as TGTGCCAGCAGTTTATGGCAGGGGGCGGCCTCTGGTGGCTACACCTTC. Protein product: CASSLWQGAASGGYTF.

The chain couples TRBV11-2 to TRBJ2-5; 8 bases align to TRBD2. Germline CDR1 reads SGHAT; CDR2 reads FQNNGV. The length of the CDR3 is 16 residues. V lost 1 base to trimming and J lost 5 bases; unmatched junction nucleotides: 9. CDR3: CASSLGRGGFGETQYF. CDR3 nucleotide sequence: TGTGCCAGCAGCTTAGGCCGGGGGGGCTTTGGGGAGACCCAGTACTTC.

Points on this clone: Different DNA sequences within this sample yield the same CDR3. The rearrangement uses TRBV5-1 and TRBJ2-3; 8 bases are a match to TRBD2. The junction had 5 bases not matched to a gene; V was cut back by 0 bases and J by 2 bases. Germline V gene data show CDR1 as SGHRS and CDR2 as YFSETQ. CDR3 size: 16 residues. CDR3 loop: CASSLGLAQSTDTQYF. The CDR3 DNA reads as TGCGCCAGCAGCTTGGGACTAGCGCAATCCACAGATACGCAGTATTTT.

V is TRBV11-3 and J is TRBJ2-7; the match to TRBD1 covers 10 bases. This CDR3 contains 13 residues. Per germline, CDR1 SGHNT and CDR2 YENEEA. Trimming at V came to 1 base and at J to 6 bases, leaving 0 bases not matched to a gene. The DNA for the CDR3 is TGTGCCAGCAGCTTAGGACAGGGGGCCGAGCAGTACTTC. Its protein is CASSLGQGAEQYF.

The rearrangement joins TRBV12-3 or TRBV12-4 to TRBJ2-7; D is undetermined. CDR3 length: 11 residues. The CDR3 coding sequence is TGTGCCAGCAGTTTGTATACCACCGTCTCGGTC. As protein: CASSLYTTVSV.

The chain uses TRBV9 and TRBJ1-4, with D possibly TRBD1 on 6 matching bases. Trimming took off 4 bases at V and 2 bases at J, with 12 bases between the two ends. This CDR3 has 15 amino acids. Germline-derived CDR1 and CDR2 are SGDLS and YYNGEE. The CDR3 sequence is CASSPTGWTNEKLFF. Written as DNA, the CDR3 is TGTGCCAGCAGCCCAACAGGGTGGACTAATGAAAAACTGTTTTTT.

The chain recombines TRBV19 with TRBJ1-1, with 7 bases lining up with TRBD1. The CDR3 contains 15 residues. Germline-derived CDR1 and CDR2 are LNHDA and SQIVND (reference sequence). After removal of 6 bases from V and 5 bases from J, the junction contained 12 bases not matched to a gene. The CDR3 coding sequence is TGTGCCAGTAGCGCCATCGGGACAGTGATGACTGAAGCTTTCTTT. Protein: CASSAIGTVMTEAFF.

Here the CDR3 reads CAISDYGQDNYEQYF. The DNA for the CDR3 is TGTGCCATCAGTGATTATGGACAGGACAACTACGAGCAGTACTTC. This chain links TRBV10-3 with TRBJ2-7; 7 bases map to TRBD1. This CDR3 contains 15 residues. With 3 bases clipped from V and 3 bases from J, the junction kept 8 bases outside the gene matches. CDR1 is ENHRY, CDR2 SYGVKD, per germline.

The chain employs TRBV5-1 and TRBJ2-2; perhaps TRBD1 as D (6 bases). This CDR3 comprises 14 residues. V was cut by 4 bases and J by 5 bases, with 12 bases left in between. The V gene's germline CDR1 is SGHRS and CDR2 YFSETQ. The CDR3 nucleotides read TGCGCCAGCAGCCCCGGGCAGGGGACCGGGGAGCTGTTTTTT. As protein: CASSPGQGTGELFF.

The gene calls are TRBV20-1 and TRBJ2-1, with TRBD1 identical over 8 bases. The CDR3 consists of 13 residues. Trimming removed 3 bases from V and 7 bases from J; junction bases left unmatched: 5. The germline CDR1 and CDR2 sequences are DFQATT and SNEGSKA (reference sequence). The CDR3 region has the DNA TGCAGTGCTAGTCGGACAGGGAAAAATGAGCAGTTCTTC. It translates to CSASRTGKNEQFF.

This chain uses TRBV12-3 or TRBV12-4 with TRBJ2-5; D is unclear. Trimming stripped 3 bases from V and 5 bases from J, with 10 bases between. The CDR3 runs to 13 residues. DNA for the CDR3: TGTGCCAGCAGTTTCTATGTTCAGGAGACCCAGTACTTC. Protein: CASSFYVQETQYF.

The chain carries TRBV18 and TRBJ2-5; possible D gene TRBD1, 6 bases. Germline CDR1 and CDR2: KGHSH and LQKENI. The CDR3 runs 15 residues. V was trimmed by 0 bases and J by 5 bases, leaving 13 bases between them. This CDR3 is CASSPPGRGPETQYF. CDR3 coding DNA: TGTGCCAGCTCACCACCGGGCAGGGGTCCGGAGACCCAGTACTTC.

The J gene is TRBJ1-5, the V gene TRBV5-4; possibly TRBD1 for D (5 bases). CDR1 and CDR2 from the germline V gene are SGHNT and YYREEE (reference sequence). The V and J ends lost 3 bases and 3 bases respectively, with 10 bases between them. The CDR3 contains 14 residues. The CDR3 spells CASSSGTDNQPQHF. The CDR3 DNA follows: TGTGCCAGCAGCTCCGGGACCGACAATCAGCCCCAGCATTTT.

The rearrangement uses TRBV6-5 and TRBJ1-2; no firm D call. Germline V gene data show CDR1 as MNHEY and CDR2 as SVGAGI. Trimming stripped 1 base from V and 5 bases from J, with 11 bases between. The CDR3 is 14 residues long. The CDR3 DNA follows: TGTGCCAGCAGTTACTTGGGGATTGAGTATGGCTACACCTTC. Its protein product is CASSYLGIEYGYTF.

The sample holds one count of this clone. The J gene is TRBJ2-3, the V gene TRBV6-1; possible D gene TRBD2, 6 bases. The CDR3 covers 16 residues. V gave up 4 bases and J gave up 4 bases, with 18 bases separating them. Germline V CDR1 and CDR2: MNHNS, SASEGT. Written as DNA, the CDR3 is TGTGCCAGCAGTGGAGGAAATGGGGGGTTCGCAGATACGCAGTATTTT. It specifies CASSGGNGGFADTQYF.

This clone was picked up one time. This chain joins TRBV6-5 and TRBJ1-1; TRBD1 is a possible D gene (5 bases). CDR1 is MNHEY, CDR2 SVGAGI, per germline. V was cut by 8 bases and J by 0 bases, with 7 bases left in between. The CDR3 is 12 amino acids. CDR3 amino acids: CASRGVNTEAFF. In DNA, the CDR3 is TGTGCCAGCCGGGGGGTGAACACTGAAGCTTTCTTT.

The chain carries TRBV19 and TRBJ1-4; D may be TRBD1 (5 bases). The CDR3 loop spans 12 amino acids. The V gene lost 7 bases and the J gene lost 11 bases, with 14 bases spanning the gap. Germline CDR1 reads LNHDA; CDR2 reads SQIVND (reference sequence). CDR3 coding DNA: TGTGCCAGTATTTCAGGGCGGGAGAAACTGTTTTTT. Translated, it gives CASISGREKLFF.

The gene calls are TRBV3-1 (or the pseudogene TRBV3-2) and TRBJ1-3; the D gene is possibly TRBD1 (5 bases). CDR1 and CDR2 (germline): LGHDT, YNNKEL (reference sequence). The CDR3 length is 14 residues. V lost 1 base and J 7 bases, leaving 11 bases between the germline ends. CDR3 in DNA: TGTGCCAGCAGCCAAGTGCAGGGTGGTAACACCATATATTTT. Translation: CASSQVQGGNTIYF.

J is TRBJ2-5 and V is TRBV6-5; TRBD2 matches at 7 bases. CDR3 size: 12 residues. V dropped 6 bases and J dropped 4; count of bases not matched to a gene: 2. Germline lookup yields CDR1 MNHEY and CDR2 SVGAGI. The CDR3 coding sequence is TGTGCCAGCAGGTCTAGCGGAGAGACCCAGTACTTC. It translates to CASRSSGETQYF.

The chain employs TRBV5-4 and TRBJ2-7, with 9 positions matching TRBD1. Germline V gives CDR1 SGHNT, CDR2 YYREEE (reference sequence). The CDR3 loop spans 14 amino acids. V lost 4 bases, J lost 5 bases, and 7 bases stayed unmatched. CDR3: CASSLDRGDNEQYF. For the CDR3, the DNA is TGTGCCAGCAGCCTTGACAGGGGGGATAACGAGCAGTACTTC.